This T cell receptor (beta chain) was recorded in a study of cytotoxic CD8 clonotypes in ibrutinib-treated CLL. Germline-derived CDR1 and CDR2 are SGHTA and FQGTGA. V was shortened by 1 base and J by 0 bases, with 14 bases between the two germline ends. The CDR3 totals 17 residues. Some clones are missing from TCRdb's copy, which holds only in-frame ones; the method was immunoSEQ multiplex PCR. The table has approximately 30,000 clones, 69% seen once; the top ten hold roughly 51%. The source material was PBMCs, sampled after 24 months of ibrutinib treatment. The sequence was collected from a human donor with chronic lymphocytic leukemia. The V gene is TRBV7-3, the J gene TRBJ2-3; D is uncertain. CDR3 residues: CASSLSGTAPSTDTQYF. CDR3 nucleotides: TGTGCCAGCAGCTTAAGTGGTACGGCCCCAAGCACAGATACGCAGTATTTT.